Each of the 2 T cell receptor beta chains below was sequenced from the same sample in a study of T cell repertoires in cytomegalovirus infection. TCRdb used MiXCR to reprocess the reads, holding one entry per CDR3 protein. The sample yields about 900,000 distinct CDR3 sequences, around 32% seen once. For these receptors, no antigen is known. Source: cultured CD8+ T cells from PBMCs, taken from culture after CMV antigen stimulation. The receptors were sampled from a human donor in good health (CMV status not recorded). Some clones in this sample may be carry-over from other donors' samples.

A remark on this clonotype: Since a much larger clone is just one base distant, this may be a read error. J is TRBJ2-1 and V is TRBV12-3 or TRBV12-4, with TRBD1 matching 8 bases. The CDR3 length is 15 residues. The chain's CDR3 is CVSSRGQVSYNEQFF. The CDR3 DNA reads as TGTGTCAGCAGTCGGGGACAGGTTTCCTACAATGAGCAGTTCTTC.

This clonotype came up many times. The rearrangement uses TRBV7-8 and TRBJ2-1; D is undetermined. The CDR3 contains 13 residues. Trimming took off 1 base at V and 4 bases at J, with 5 bases between the two ends. CDR1 SGHVS and CDR2 FQNEAQ come from the germline V gene. Here the CDR3 reads CASSLEQYNEQFF. CDR3 in DNA: TGTGCCAGCAGCTTAGAACAGTACAATGAGCAGTTCTTC.